A single T cell receptor beta chain is shown here with its context. This entry comes from a study of blood T cell repertoires in COVID-19. With 2 bases clipped from V and 6 bases from J, the junction kept 9 bases outside the gene matches. This CDR3 is 15 amino acids long. Germline V gene sequence: CDR1 LGHDT, CDR2 YNNKEL (reference sequence). In the source study's methods: The assay estimated nucleated cells by amplifying reference gene primers. The repertoire was sequenced with immunoSEQ multiplex PCR; TCRdb's copy has only in-frame clones and lacks some. Clone size and V and J calls were adopted from that table, with D and trimming inferred from the DNA. The repertoire holds just over 65,000 clones, with about nine tenths as singletons.

The chain is built from TRBV3-1 (or the pseudogene TRBV3-2) and TRBJ2-7; the match to TRBD1 covers 8 bases. The source material was peripheral blood. The receptor's source is a man aged 30 to 45 with acute or convalescent COVID-19. The CDR3 nucleotides are TGTGCCAGCAGCCAAAATCGACAGGGGAGACGCGAGCAGTACTTC. The encoded protein is CASSQNRQGRREQYF.